This T cell receptor beta chain is from a study of T cell responses to AZD1222 COVID-19 vaccine. Findings and caveats of the study: Just 5 to 7 AZD1222 recipients tested seropositive at baseline. Samples come after the peak T cell response, not at day 14.

Concerning this clone itself: The antigen remains undetermined.

CDR3 length: 16 residues. V was clipped by 1 base and J by 0 bases, with 10 bases between them. Germline values: CDR1 KGHSH, CDR2 LQKENI. Profiling relied on immunoSEQ multiplex PCR, and the TCRdb table lists in-frame clones only, not all of them. Of about 140,000 clones listed, about 91% are singletons. The chain employs TRBV18 and TRBJ2-1; D remains unclear. Sample: peripheral blood, taken on day 0 of AZD1222 vaccination. The origin of this receptor is an adult in good health. The CDR3, as DNA: TGTGCCAGCTCACCACTGGATCTTCTCTCCTACAATGAGCAGTTCTTC. Protein: CASSPLDLLSYNEQFF.